These T cell receptor beta chains were read from a single sample in a study of blood T cell repertoires in COVID-19. Measured with immunoSEQ multiplex PCR; TCRdb has only the in-frame clones, and not every one. The sample includes 350,000 to 500,000 clones, over 85% seen only once; the top ten take 0.75% to 0.85%. The material sequenced was peripheral blood. These receptors originate from a man between 18 and 35 years old with COVID-19, enrolled during active disease. CDR3s include the opening cysteine and the closing phenylalanine or tryptophan. The D gene is left open where the match is weak. Size is stated for part of the rows, as once, few or many counts, or as a class when the clone is expanded.

J gene: TRBJ2-3
clone size: -
V gene: TRBV4-1
D gene: TRBD2
CDR3 DNA: TGCGCCAGCAGCCAGGGACCCTTAGCGGGGGGGCCGGATACGCAGTATTTT
CDR3 protein: CASSQGPLAGGPDTQYF

J gene: TRBJ2-7
clone size: few
V gene: TRBV27
D gene: TRBD1
CDR3 DNA: TGTGCCAGCCGCGGTCAGGGGGCGCGTGAGCAGTACTTC
CDR3 protein: CASRGQGAREQYF

J gene: TRBJ1-5
clone size: -
V gene: TRBV30
D gene: -
CDR3 DNA: TGTGCCTGGAGTGTACGGCAGGGTGACCAGCCCCAGCATTTT
CDR3 protein: CAWSVRQGDQPQHF

J gene: TRBJ2-1
clone size: -
V gene: TRBV9
D gene: -
CDR3 DNA: TGTGCCAGCAGCGTACATGGAGTAGCGACGTACAATGAGCAGTTCTTC
CDR3 protein: CASSVHGVATYNEQFF

J gene: TRBJ1-1
clone size: -
V gene: TRBV7-9
D gene: TRBD1
CDR3 DNA: TGTGCCAGCAGCCTAAAACCGGGACAGGGGGCTGTGAACACTGAAGCTTTCTTT
CDR3 protein: CASSLKPGQGAVNTEAFF

J gene: TRBJ2-1
clone size: -
V gene: TRBV6-5
D gene: -
CDR3 DNA: TGTGCCAGCAGTTACGCCCTGAGTATTGAGCAGTTCTTC
CDR3 protein: CASSYALSIEQFF

J gene: TRBJ2-5
clone size: -
V gene: TRBV4-1
D gene: -
CDR3 DNA: TGCGCCAGCAGTAGCGCGGGAGAGACCCAGTACTTC
CDR3 protein: CASSSAGETQYF

J gene: TRBJ2-7
clone size: -
V gene: TRBV7-6
D gene: TRBD2
CDR3 DNA: TGTGCCAGCAGCTTAGGGTCTAGCGGGGGCTACGAGCAGTACTTC
CDR3 protein: CASSLGSSGGYEQYF

J gene: TRBJ1-2
clone size: few
V gene: TRBV30
D gene: -
CDR3 DNA: TGTGCCTGGAGTGTTAACCGACGGGGAAACTATGGCTACACCTTC
CDR3 protein: CAWSVNRRGNYGYTF

J gene: TRBJ2-7
clone size: -
V gene: TRBV7-9
D gene: TRBD1
CDR3 DNA: TGTGCCAGCAGCTCAGGCAGGACAGGACGGCACGAGCAGTACTTC
CDR3 protein: CASSSGRTGRHEQYF

J gene: TRBJ2-5
clone size: -
V gene: TRBV10-3
D gene: -
CDR3 DNA: TGTGCCATCAGTGCAGGCCAAGAGACCCAGTACTTC
CDR3 protein: CAISAGQETQYF

J gene: TRBJ2-2
clone size: once
V gene: TRBV2
D gene: -
CDR3 DNA: TGTGCCAGCAGGGGCGCGGGCACCGGGGAGCTGTTTTTT
CDR3 protein: CASRGAGTGELFF

J gene: TRBJ1-3
clone size: -
V gene: TRBV6-2/TRBV6-3
D gene: -
CDR3 DNA: TGTGCCAGCAGTTACCGCGCCGGAAACACCATATATTTT
CDR3 protein: CASSYRAGNTIYF

J gene: TRBJ1-1
clone size: -
V gene: TRBV7-9
D gene: -
CDR3 DNA: TGTGCCAGCAGCCCTGACAGTCGGACAGTATCACCAAGGAACACTGAAGCTTTCTTT
CDR3 protein: CASSPDSRTVSPRNTEAFF

J gene: TRBJ1-5
clone size: -
V gene: TRBV14
D gene: -
CDR3 DNA: TGTGCCAGCAGCCAAGCGAACGGAAGACAGGTATTGACGGGGAATCAGCCCCAGCATTTT
CDR3 protein: CASSQANGRQVLTGNQPQHF

J gene: TRBJ2-1
clone size: -
V gene: TRBV25-1
D gene: TRBD2
CDR3 DNA: TGTGCCAGCAGTGAGGGATCTCCGGGACTAGCGGGGTACAATGAGCAGTTCTTC
CDR3 protein: CASSEGSPGLAGYNEQFF

J gene: TRBJ2-5
clone size: once
V gene: TRBV28
D gene: -
CDR3 DNA: TGTGCCAGCAGTCAAAGGGGATGGTACCAAGAGACCCAGTACTTC
CDR3 protein: CASSQRGWYQETQYF

J gene: TRBJ2-3
clone size: -
V gene: TRBV7-9
D gene: -
CDR3 DNA: TGTGCCAGCAGTTTGACAGAACAGCAGTATTTT
CDR3 protein: CASSLTEQQYF

J gene: TRBJ2-5
clone size: -
V gene: TRBV19
D gene: -
CDR3 DNA: TGTGCCACCTCTGGCCGGGACTTTTACTTC
CDR3 protein: CATSGRDFYF

J gene: TRBJ1-6
clone size: -
V gene: TRBV6-6
D gene: -
CDR3 DNA: TGTGCCCACGGTGAGGGAAATTCACCCCTCCACTTT
CDR3 protein: CAHGEGNSPLHF

J gene: TRBJ2-2
clone size: once
V gene: TRBV11-3
D gene: -
CDR3 DNA: TGTGCCAGCAGTAAAGGCGGGGACACCGGGGAGCTGTTTTTT
CDR3 protein: CASSKGGDTGELFF

J gene: TRBJ2-2
clone size: -
V gene: TRBV6-1
D gene: TRBD1
CDR3 DNA: TGTGCCAGCAGTGAAGTCCCGGGACAGGGGGCGATCACCGGGGAGCTGTTTTTT
CDR3 protein: CASSEVPGQGAITGELFF

J gene: TRBJ2-7
clone size: few
V gene: TRBV19
D gene: -
CDR3 DNA: TGTGCCAGTAGTTCGCCGGGGGAAGGCTACGAGCAGTACTTC
CDR3 protein: CASSSPGEGYEQYF

J gene: TRBJ2-3
clone size: -
V gene: TRBV7-5
D gene: -
CDR3 DNA: TGTGTCAGAAGCACAGGGACTAGCGGGAGGGCTTCTAGCACAGATACGCAGTATTTT
CDR3 protein: CVRSTGTSGRASSTDTQYF

J gene: TRBJ1-4
clone size: once
V gene: TRBV3-1/TRBV3-2
D gene: TRBD1
CDR3 DNA: TGTGCCAGCAGCCAAGATCTCCTTAGGGGACAGAGAAATGAAAAACTGTTTTTT
CDR3 protein: CASSQDLLRGQRNEKLFF

J gene: TRBJ2-1
clone size: -
V gene: TRBV15
D gene: -
CDR3 DNA: TGTGCCACCAGCAGTCCGTCGGGACACCCCTACAATGAGCAGTTCTTC
CDR3 protein: CATSSPSGHPYNEQFF

J gene: TRBJ1-6
clone size: -
V gene: TRBV15
D gene: -
CDR3 DNA: TGTGCCACCAGCAGAGAGCATGGCTCACCCCTCCACTTT
CDR3 protein: CATSREHGSPLHF

J gene: TRBJ2-2
clone size: -
V gene: TRBV12-3/TRBV12-4
D gene: -
CDR3 DNA: TGTGCCAGCAGCCCCGCAGCGTCCGGGGAGCTGTTTTTT
CDR3 protein: CASSPAASGELFF

J gene: TRBJ1-2
clone size: few
V gene: TRBV7-9
D gene: TRBD1
CDR3 DNA: TGTGCCAGCAGCTTAGGCCGGGACAGGGACTATGGCTACACCTTC
CDR3 protein: CASSLGRDRDYGYTF

J gene: TRBJ2-3
clone size: -
V gene: TRBV24-1
D gene: -
CDR3 DNA: TGTGCCACCAGTGATTTGGACTCGGGTTACACAGATACGCAGTATTTT
CDR3 protein: CATSDLDSGYTDTQYF

J gene: TRBJ1-5
clone size: few
V gene: TRBV27
D gene: -
CDR3 DNA: TGTGCCAGCAGTTTTCGGGGATCGGGCAATCAGCCCCAGCATTTT
CDR3 protein: CASSFRGSGNQPQHF

J gene: TRBJ2-2
clone size: -
V gene: TRBV30
D gene: -
CDR3 DNA: TGTGCCTGGAGTGGGATAGCCCGGGACACCGGGGAGCTGTTTTTT
CDR3 protein: CAWSGIARDTGELFF

J gene: TRBJ2-5
clone size: -
V gene: TRBV4-2
D gene: TRBD2
CDR3 DNA: TGTGCCAGCAGCCAAGACGGGATAATAGCGGGGCAAGAGACCCAGTACTTC
CDR3 protein: CASSQDGIIAGQETQYF

J gene: TRBJ1-2
clone size: -
V gene: TRBV24-1
D gene: -
CDR3 DNA: TGTGCCACCAGTGAGGCTAACAGGGACGGGTATGGCTACACCTTC
CDR3 protein: CATSEANRDGYGYTF

J gene: TRBJ2-3
clone size: -
V gene: TRBV19
D gene: TRBD1
CDR3 DNA: TGTGCCAGTAGTATAGGACAGGGGGCACGTACGCAGTATTTT
CDR3 protein: CASSIGQGARTQYF

J gene: TRBJ1-1
clone size: -
V gene: TRBV5-4
D gene: TRBD1
CDR3 DNA: TGTGCCAGCAGCTCAACAACAGGGGTCTCTGAAGCTTTCTTT
CDR3 protein: CASSSTTGVSEAFF

J gene: TRBJ2-6
clone size: once
V gene: TRBV5-4
D gene: TRBD2
CDR3 DNA: TGTGCCAGCAGCTTGGTGGGACTAGCGGGGAGCTCTGGGGCCAACGTCCTGACTTTC
CDR3 protein: CASSLVGLAGSSGANVLTF

J gene: TRBJ1-1
clone size: -
V gene: TRBV5-4
D gene: TRBD1
CDR3 DNA: TGTGCCAGCAGCTTGATAGGGACAGAGAACACTGAAGCTTTCTTT
CDR3 protein: CASSLIGTENTEAFF

J gene: TRBJ2-7
clone size: -
V gene: TRBV19
D gene: TRBD2
CDR3 DNA: TGTGCCAGTAGTAGTTTGACTAGCGGGAGCTCCTACGAGCAGTACTTC
CDR3 protein: CASSSLTSGSSYEQYF

J gene: TRBJ2-2
clone size: -
V gene: TRBV18
D gene: TRBD1
CDR3 DNA: TGTGCCAGCTCGCCGCAAACGAGACCGGGACAGAGGAACACCGGGGAGCTGTTTTTT
CDR3 protein: CASSPQTRPGQRNTGELFF

J gene: TRBJ2-3
clone size: -
V gene: TRBV24-1
D gene: TRBD2
CDR3 DNA: TGTGCCACCAGTGATCCAGGGAGGGGCCTCACAGATACGCAGTATTTT
CDR3 protein: CATSDPGRGLTDTQYF

J gene: TRBJ2-7
clone size: once
V gene: TRBV25-1
D gene: TRBD2
CDR3 DNA: TGTGCCAGCAGTCGTTCTAGCGGCAACTCCTACGAGCAGTACTTC
CDR3 protein: CASSRSSGNSYEQYF

J gene: TRBJ1-5
clone size: once
V gene: TRBV5-6
D gene: -
CDR3 DNA: TGTGCCAGCAGCTTGGGCAGGGAACAACCCCAGCATTTT
CDR3 protein: CASSLGREQPQHF

J gene: TRBJ2-3
clone size: -
V gene: TRBV2
D gene: TRBD1
CDR3 DNA: TGTGCCTCCGGCCAGGGGGACCGCACAGATACGCAGTATTTT
CDR3 protein: CASGQGDRTDTQYF

J gene: TRBJ1-1
clone size: -
V gene: TRBV4-2
D gene: -
CDR3 DNA: TGTGCCAGCAGCCAAGATTTGCGGGGGCGGGATACTGAAGCTTTCTTT
CDR3 protein: CASSQDLRGRDTEAFF

J gene: TRBJ1-6
clone size: -
V gene: TRBV5-6
D gene: TRBD1
CDR3 DNA: TGTGCCAGCAGTCCGGCCAGGGGGCAGAATAATTCACCCCTCCACTTT
CDR3 protein: CASSPARGQNNSPLHF

J gene: TRBJ2-7
clone size: -
V gene: TRBV27
D gene: -
CDR3 DNA: TGTGCCAGCAGAGGGGACTCCTACGAGCAGTACTTC
CDR3 protein: CASRGDSYEQYF

J gene: TRBJ2-1
clone size: -
V gene: TRBV25-1
D gene: TRBD2
CDR3 DNA: TGTGCCAGCAGTGAAGTCAGCGGGGCGTACAATGAGCAGTTCTTC
CDR3 protein: CASSEVSGAYNEQFF

J gene: TRBJ2-2
clone size: few
V gene: TRBV7-9
D gene: -
CDR3 DNA: TGTGCCAGCAGTTTTCAACGGGGAGAGATCGGGGAGCTGTTTTTT
CDR3 protein: CASSFQRGEIGELFF

J gene: TRBJ1-2
clone size: -
V gene: TRBV11-3
D gene: -
CDR3 DNA: TGTGCCAGCAGCCGCGGGGGAGGCTCGTCTAACTATGGCTACACCTTC
CDR3 protein: CASSRGGGSSNYGYTF

J gene: TRBJ2-5
clone size: -
V gene: TRBV29-1
D gene: TRBD2
CDR3 DNA: TGCAGCTACCTCACTAGCGGGGGCAAAGAGACCCAGTACTTC
CDR3 protein: CSYLTSGGKETQYF

J gene: TRBJ1-1
clone size: -
V gene: TRBV18
D gene: -
CDR3 DNA: TGTGCCAGCTCAAACAGCCCCATGAACACTGAAGCTTTCTTT
CDR3 protein: CASSNSPMNTEAFF